These 15 T cell receptor beta chains were sequenced from one sample in a study of shared clonotypes between healthy human individuals. Here immunoSEQ multiplex PCR was the method, and the copy in TCRdb shows in-frame clones only, minus some. The sample shows over 700,000 clones, just under 75% of them seen only once. The sample comprised memory CD4+ T cells sorted from blood. Subset denoted: CD45RA-negative fraction. Every receptor here comes from a woman aged 25 to 39 in good health.

A word on this clone: A much bigger clone sits one base away, suggesting this may be a read error. The same CDR3 also results from other DNA sequences found in this sample. This chain joins TRBV28 and TRBJ1-5; weak D call: TRBD1 (5 bases). The CDR3 has 14 amino acids. Trimming left V 4 bases short and J 4 bases short, with 11 bases between. Looked up from germline, CDR1 is MDHEN and CDR2 is SYDVKM. The CDR3 protein is CASSSGTGNQPQHF. CDR3 sequence (DNA): TGTGCCAGCAGTTCCGGGACTGGGAATCAGCCCCAGCATTTT.

V gene TRBV5-8 combines with J gene TRBJ2-1; possible D gene TRBD2, 6 bases. Germline V gives CDR1 SGHTS, CDR2 YDEGEE. This CDR3 has 14 amino acids. Trimming shortened V by 0 bases and J by 3 bases, and 7 bases separated the two germline ends. CDR3 protein: CASSLEGGYNEQFF. The CDR3 nucleotides are TGTGCCAGCAGCTTGGAGGGAGGCTACAATGAGCAGTTCTTC.

This clone came up once. The gene calls are TRBV6-5 and TRBJ2-7; 7 bases agree with TRBD1. V shed 5 bases, J shed 2 bases, and the junction held 9 bases outside the gene matches. CDR1 is MNHEY, CDR2 SVGAGI, per germline. The CDR3 covers 15 residues. The CDR3 nucleotides are TGTGCCAGCAGTAGGGACCACAGGGGAACCTACGAGCAGTACTTC. Translating it yields CASSRDHRGTYEQYF.

This clone was picked up one time. V usage is TRBV18 and J usage is TRBJ1-1; D gene uncertain. Germline V gene data show CDR1 as KGHSH and CDR2 as LQKENI. The V end lost 1 base, the J end lost 0 bases, and 9 bases lay between the germline ends. The CDR3 has 15 amino acids. The CDR3 loop is CASSPRGELNTEAFF. DNA for the CDR3: TGTGCCAGCTCACCACGCGGAGAACTGAACACTGAAGCTTTCTTT. The complete variable domain, with remaining parts taken from reference TRBV18 and TRBJ1-1, reads NAGVMQNPRHLVRRRGQEARLRCSPMKGHSHVYWYRQLPEEGLKFMVYLQKENIIDESGMPKERFSAEFPKEGPSILRIQQVVRGDSAAYFCASSPRGELNTEAFFGQGTRLTVV.

This clone was counted a few times. CDR3 protein: CAGDRVNTEAFF. Here the CDR3 DNA reads TGTGCCGGTGACAGGGTCAACACTGAAGCTTTCTTT. The V gene is TRBV30, the J gene TRBJ1-1; 7 nucleotides agree with TRBD1. Germline V lookup: CDR1 GTSNPN, CDR2 SVGIG (reference sequence). V dropped 8 bases and J dropped 2; count of bases not matched to a gene: 5. The CDR3 has 12 amino acids.

The chain uses TRBV6-5 and TRBJ1-5; D is possibly TRBD1 (6 bases). Germline V CDR1 and CDR2: MNHEY, SVGAGI. The CDR3 extends over 14 amino acids. V lost 1 base and J lost 7, with 11 bases in between. CDR3 sequence reads: CASSYYRDSQPQHF. The DNA of the CDR3 is TGTGCCAGCAGTTACTACAGGGATAGCCAGCCCCAGCATTTT.

The chain combines TRBV11-2 with TRBJ2-7; 8 bases agree with TRBD2. After removal of 4 bases from V and 8 bases from J, the junction contained 19 bases not matched to a gene. CDR1 is SGHAT and CDR2 is FQNNGV in the germline V gene. The CDR3 sequence is 17 residues long. The chain's CDR3 is CASSSVKTSVVIGQQYF. CDR3 nucleotide sequence: TGTGCCAGCAGCTCGGTCAAGACTAGCGTGGTAATCGGTCAGCAGTACTTC. The complete variable domain, with remaining parts taken from reference TRBV11-2 and TRBJ2-7, reads EAGVAQSPRYKIIEKRQSVAFWCNPISGHATLYWYQQILGQGPKLLIQFQNNGVVDDSQLPKDRFSAERLKGVDSTLKIQPAKLEDSAVYLCASSSVKTSVVIGQQYFGPGTRLTVT.

The J gene is TRBJ2-3, the V gene TRBV29-1; D might be TRBD1 (6 bases). The CDR3 covers 16 residues. Germline CDR1 SQVTM, CDR2 ANQGSEA. Trimming shortened V by 6 bases and J by 2 bases, and 21 bases separated the two germline ends. In DNA form, the CDR3 reads TGCAGCGTGGGGGCAGGGACCGCGGGCTACACAGATACGCAGTATTTT. Protein: CSVGAGTAGYTDTQYF.

A few counts support this clone. The V gene is TRBV9, the J gene TRBJ2-2, with 8 bases fitting TRBD1. J gave up 1 base and V 2 bases, and 10 bases lay outside the gene matches. The CDR3 runs to 18 residues. Germline assignment: CDR1 SGDLS and CDR2 YYNGEE. The CDR3 nucleotides read TGTGCCAGCAGCGTCGGGACAGGCACACTAGGGAACACCGGGGAGCTGTTTTTT. Translating it yields CASSVGTGTLGNTGELFF.

This clone came up once. This rearrangement joins TRBV6-1 to TRBJ1-3, with TRBD1 as a possible D gene (5 bases). CDR3 size: 15 residues. The ends were cut back, 3 bases at V and 3 bases at J, with 12 bases in the middle. The germline V gene has CDR1 MNHNS and CDR2 SASEGT. The CDR3 nucleotides are TGTGCCAGCAGTGATCAACAGGACCTTGGAAACACCATATATTTT. Translated, it gives CASSDQQDLGNTIYF.

The chain has TRBV7-9 and TRBJ2-3; 8 nucleotides agree with TRBD1. V shed 5 bases and J 0 bases; nucleotides not matched to a gene: 4. The CDR3 is 15 residues long. Looked up from germline, CDR1 is SEHNR and CDR2 is FQNEAQ (reference sequence). The CDR3 is CASSQTGESTDTQYF. The CDR3 region has the DNA TGTGCCAGCAGCCAGACAGGGGAAAGCACAGATACGCAGTATTTT.

The rearrangement joins TRBV11-3 to TRBJ2-1; TRBD2 agrees at 13 bases. Looked up from germline, CDR1 is SGHNT and CDR2 is YENEEA. This CDR3 is 15 amino acids long. V lost 8 bases and J lost 8; bases outside the gene matches: 9. The CDR3 DNA reads as TGTGCCAGCGGGACCGGGACTAGCGGGGTCCATGAGCAGTTCTTC. Amino acid sequence: CASGTGTSGVHEQFF. Supplemented by reference TRBV11-3 and TRBJ2-1, the full variable domain reads EAGVVQSPRYKIIEKKQPVAFWCNPISGHNTLYWYLQNLGQGPELLIRYENEEAVDDSQLPKDRFSAERLKGVDSTLKIQPAELGDSAVYLCASGTGTSGVHEQFFGPGTRLTVL.

The J gene is TRBJ1-2, the V gene TRBV5-4, with TRBD1 matching 12 bases. The CDR3 length is 17 residues. The germline gives CDR1 SGHNT, CDR2 YYREEE (reference sequence). With 4 bases clipped from V and 4 bases from J, the junction kept 11 bases outside the gene matches. CDR3 region: CASSPEAGQGALYGYTF. In DNA, the CDR3 is TGTGCCAGCAGCCCGGAAGCGGGACAGGGGGCACTCTATGGCTACACCTTC.

This clone was seen a handful of times. This chain connects TRBV28 to TRBJ2-3; 8 bases line up with TRBD2. V gave up 2 bases and J gave up 2 bases; unmatched junction bases: 21. The CDR3 contains 21 residues. Germline V lookup: CDR1 MDHEN, CDR2 SYDVKM. DNA of the CDR3: TGTGCCAGCAGTTTAATCGGCCAGCGGGGGATGAGGGGGGCGAACACAGATACGCAGTATTTT. Translating it yields CASSLIGQRGMRGANTDTQYF. The complete variable domain, with remaining parts taken from reference TRBV28 and TRBJ2-3, reads DVKVTQSSRYLVKRTGEKVFLECVQDMDHENMFWYRQDPGLGLRLIYFSYDVKMKEKGDIPEGYSVSREKKERFSLILESASTNQTSMYLCASSLIGQRGMRGANTDTQYFGPGTRLTVL.

This clone is a singleton in its sample. The rearrangement joins TRBV27 to TRBJ2-7, with D possibly being TRBD2 (6 bases). CDR3 length equals 16 residues. V lost 1 base and J lost 0, with 13 bases in between. Germline V gives CDR1 MNHEY, CDR2 SMNVEV (reference sequence). The CDR3 spells CASSLFLATSSYEQYF. As DNA, the CDR3 is TGTGCCAGCAGTTTATTCCTAGCGACGAGCTCCTACGAGCAGTACTTC.